This TCR beta chain derives from a study of T cell changes during pregnancy in multiple sclerosis. Only in-frame clones appear in the TCRdb table, and some are missing; sequencing was by immunoSEQ multiplex PCR. The repertoire consists of more than 55,000 clones, with approximately 91% occurring once and the leading ten covering 1.3%. The V gene's germline CDR1 is KGHSH and CDR2 LQKENI. Germline trimming cut 3 bases from V and 3 bases from J; bases unmatched to any gene: 4. The CDR3 consists of 15 residues. The sequence came from a female donor with multiple sclerosis, enrolled in a pregnancy study. The V call is TRBV18, the J call TRBJ2-1; 8 bases map to TRBD2. This material consisted of peripheral blood, taken in the second trimester of pregnancy. CDR3 sequence reads: CASSPGLAGYNEQFF. For the CDR3, the DNA is TGTGCCAGCTCACCCGGACTAGCCGGCTACAATGAGCAGTTCTTC.